The 7 T cell receptor beta chains given below trace back to one sample, sequenced in a study of response to subunit inactivated influenza vaccine. In TCRdb, the RT-PCR reads were re-called with MiXCR into one record per CDR3 protein. The sample lists approximately 520,000 distinct CDR3 sequences, 16% occurring once. The specimen was CD4+ T cells sorted from PBMCs, collected less than 30 months after vaccination. Every receptor here comes from a man aged 50-75 years who received an inactivated influenza vaccine.

This chain links TRBV20-1 with TRBJ2-3; D might be TRBD2 (6 bases). The V gene's germline CDR1 is DFQATT and CDR2 SNEGSKA (reference sequence). With 6 bases removed from V and 2 bases from J, the gap between germline ends came to 24 bases. The CDR3 loop spans 17 amino acids. Written as DNA, the CDR3 is TGCAGTGCCGCATTTCCGGCGGGGAGTATACACACAGATACGCAGTATTTT. Residues: CSAAFPAGSIHTDTQYF.

This clonotype was counted between two and nine times. J is TRBJ1-6 and V is TRBV15; perhaps TRBD1 as D (5 bases). From germline, CDR1 is LNHNV and CDR2 YYDKDF (reference sequence). The CDR3 runs to 15 residues. Trimming cost V 0 bases and J 9 bases, with 12 bases left between them. For the CDR3, the DNA is TGTGCCACCAGCAGAGATCACGGGGGGAGTTCACCCCTCCACTTT. It encodes CATSRDHGGSSPLHF. Combining the CDR3 with reference TRBV15 and TRBJ1-6 gives the whole variable domain DAMVIQNPRYQVTQFGKPVTLSCSQTLNHNVMYWYQQKSSQAPKLLFHYYDKDFNNEADTPDNFQSRRPNTSFCFLDIRSPGLGDTAMYLCATSRDHGGSSPLHFGNGTRLTVT.

This clonotype was counted between two and nine times. This chain connects TRBV3-1 to TRBJ1-4; 7 nucleotides line up with TRBD1. Germline CDR1 and CDR2: LGHDT and YNNKEL (reference sequence). The CDR3 loop spans 16 amino acids. Trimming at V came to 6 bases and at J to 1 base, leaving 8 bases not matched to a gene. The CDR3 reads CASSSRRQGTNEKLFF. CDR3 coding DNA: TGTGCCAGCAGTTCAAGACGACAGGGAACTAATGAAAAACTGTTTTTT.

The table lists this clonotype with many counts. The rearrangement joins TRBV6-2 or TRBV6-3 to TRBJ2-7; a possible D gene is TRBD2 (7 bases). The germline V and J ends were trimmed by 5 bases and 2 bases, with 16 bases remaining between them. Looked up from germline, CDR1 is MNHEY and CDR2 is SVGEGT. The CDR3 spans 15 residues. As DNA, the CDR3 is TGTGCCAGCAGTATCCGGGGGGCTCTTACCTACGAGCAGTACTTC. It yields the protein CASSIRGALTYEQYF.

This clonotype came up a few times. The chain recombines TRBV7-2 with TRBJ2-1, with 10 bases that match TRBD2. With V trimmed by 5 bases and J by 8 bases, 12 bases remained unmatched. This CDR3 has 16 residues. Looked up from germline, CDR1 is SGHTA and CDR2 is FQGNSA. CDR3 sequence (DNA): TGTGCCAGCAGCGGGCTGGAGACTAGCGGGTTCCATGAGCAGTTCTTC. This gives the protein CASSGLETSGFHEQFF.

This clonotype was counted many times. This chain links TRBV11-2 with TRBJ2-1, with 9 bases matching TRBD1. CDR1 is SGHAT, CDR2 FQNNGV, per germline. The CDR3 has 14 residues. V was pared by 4 bases and J by 5 bases, with 3 bases of the junction left unmatched. CDR3 sequence: CASSWDRENNEQFF. CDR3 nucleotides: TGTGCCAGCAGCTGGGACAGGGAAAACAATGAGCAGTTCTTC.

This clonotype has a handful of counts. This rearrangement joins TRBV29-1 to TRBJ2-5, with D perhaps TRBD1 (6 bases). V was trimmed by 2 bases and J by 2 bases, leaving 12 bases between them. This CDR3 spans 14 amino acids. CDR1 is SQVTM, CDR2 ANQGSEA, per germline. The CDR3 DNA follows: TGCAGCGTTGAACCTCAGGGGAGACAAGAGACCCAGTACTTC. Translation: CSVEPQGRQETQYF.